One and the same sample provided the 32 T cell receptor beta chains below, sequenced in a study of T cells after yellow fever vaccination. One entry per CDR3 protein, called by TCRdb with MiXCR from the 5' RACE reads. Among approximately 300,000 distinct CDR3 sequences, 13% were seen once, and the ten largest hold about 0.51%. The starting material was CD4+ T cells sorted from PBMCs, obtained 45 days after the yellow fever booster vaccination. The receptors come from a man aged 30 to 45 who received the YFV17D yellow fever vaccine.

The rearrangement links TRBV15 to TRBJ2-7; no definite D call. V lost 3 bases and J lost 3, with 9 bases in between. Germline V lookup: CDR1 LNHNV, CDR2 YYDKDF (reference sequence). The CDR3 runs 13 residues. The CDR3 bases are TGTGCCACCAGCAGGGACGATATCTACGAGCAGTACTTC. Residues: CATSRDDIYEQYF. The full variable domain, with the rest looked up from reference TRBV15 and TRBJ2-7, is DAMVIQNPRYQVTQFGKPVTLSCSQTLNHNVMYWYQQKSSQAPKLLFHYYDKDFNNEADTPDNFQSRRPNTSFCFLDIRSPGLGDTAMYLCATSRDDIYEQYFGPGTRLTVT.

CDR3 sequence reads: CASKQQPGQGNTEAFF. The CDR3 nucleotides are TGTGCCAGTAAACAACAGCCCGGGCAGGGGAACACTGAAGCTTTCTTT. V and J are TRBV19 and TRBJ1-1; a weak D match, TRBD1 (5 bases). Looked up from germline, CDR1 is LNHDA and CDR2 is SQIVND (reference sequence). The CDR3 covers 16 residues. V lost 7 bases and J lost 1, with 19 bases in between.

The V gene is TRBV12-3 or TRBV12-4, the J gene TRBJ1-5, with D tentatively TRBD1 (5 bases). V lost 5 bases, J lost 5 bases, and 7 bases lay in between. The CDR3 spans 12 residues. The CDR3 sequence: CASSDRDQPQHF. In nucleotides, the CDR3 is TGTGCCAGCAGTGACAGAGATCAGCCCCAGCATTTT.

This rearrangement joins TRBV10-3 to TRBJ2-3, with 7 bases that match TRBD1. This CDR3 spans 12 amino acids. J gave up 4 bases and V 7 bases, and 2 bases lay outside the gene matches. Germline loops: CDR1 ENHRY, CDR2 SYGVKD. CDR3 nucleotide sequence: TGTGCCATCAATCAGGGGGCAGATACGCAGTATTTT. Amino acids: CAINQGADTQYF.

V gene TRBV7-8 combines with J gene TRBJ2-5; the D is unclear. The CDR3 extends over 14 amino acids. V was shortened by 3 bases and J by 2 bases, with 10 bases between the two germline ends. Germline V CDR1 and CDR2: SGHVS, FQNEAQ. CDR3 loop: CASSFRRKQETQYF. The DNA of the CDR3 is TGTGCCAGCAGCTTCCGGCGTAAACAAGAGACCCAGTACTTC.

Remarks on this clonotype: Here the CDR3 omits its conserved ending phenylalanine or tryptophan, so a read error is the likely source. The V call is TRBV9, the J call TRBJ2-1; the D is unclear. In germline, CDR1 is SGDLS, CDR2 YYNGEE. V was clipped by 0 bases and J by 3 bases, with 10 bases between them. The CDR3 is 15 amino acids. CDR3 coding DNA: TGTGCCAGCAGCGTAGCCCCTGCCAGCTACAATGAGCAGTTCCTC. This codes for CASSVAPASYNEQFL.

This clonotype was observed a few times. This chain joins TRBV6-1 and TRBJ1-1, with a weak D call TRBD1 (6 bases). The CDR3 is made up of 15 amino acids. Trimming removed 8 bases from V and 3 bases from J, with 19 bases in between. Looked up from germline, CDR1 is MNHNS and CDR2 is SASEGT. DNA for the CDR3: TGTGCCAGCCTATCAAGGGGCAGGGGTCACACTGAAGCTTTCTTT. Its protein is CASLSRGRGHTEAFF.

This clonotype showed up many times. CDR3 loop: CASSPSGRVNTDTQYF. The CDR3 coding sequence is TGTGCCAGCAGCCCCTCGGGGCGCGTGAACACAGATACGCAGTATTTT. This chain connects TRBV12-3 or TRBV12-4 to TRBJ2-3; D tentatively fits TRBD1 or TRBD2 (5 bases each). There are 16 residues in the CDR3. Trimming pared 6 bases from V and 2 bases from J, leaving 18 bases between.

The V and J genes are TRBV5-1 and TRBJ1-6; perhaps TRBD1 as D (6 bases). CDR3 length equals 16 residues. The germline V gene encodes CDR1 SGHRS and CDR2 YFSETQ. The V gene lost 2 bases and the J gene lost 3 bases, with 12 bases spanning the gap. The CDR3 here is CASSLNLGHYNSPLHF. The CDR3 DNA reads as TGCGCCAGCAGCTTAAACCTGGGACACTATAATTCACCCCTCCACTTT.

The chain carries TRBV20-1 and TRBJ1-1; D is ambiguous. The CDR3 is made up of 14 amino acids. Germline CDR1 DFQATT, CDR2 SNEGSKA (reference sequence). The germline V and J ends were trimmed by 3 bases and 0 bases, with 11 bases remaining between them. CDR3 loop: CSASRAGMNTEAFF. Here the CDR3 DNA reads TGCAGTGCTAGCCGGGCAGGAATGAACACTGAAGCTTTCTTT.

The CDR3 DNA follows: TGCGCCAGCAGCCCCTCTGCGGGGCGGCATGGCTACACCTTC. Protein product: CASSPSAGRHGYTF. J is TRBJ1-2 and V is TRBV5-1; TRBD1 might be the D (5 bases). The CDR3 loop spans 14 amino acids. CDR1 and CDR2 (germline): SGHRS, YFSETQ. With 4 bases removed from V and 6 bases from J, the gap between germline ends came to 16 bases.

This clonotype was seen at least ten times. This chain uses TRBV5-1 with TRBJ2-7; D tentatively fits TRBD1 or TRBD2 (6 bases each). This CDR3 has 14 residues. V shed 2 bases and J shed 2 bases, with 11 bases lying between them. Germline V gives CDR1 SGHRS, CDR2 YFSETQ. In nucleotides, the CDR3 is TGCGCCAGCAGCTTAGGGGGAGGTACCTACGAGCAGTACTTC. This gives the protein CASSLGGGTYEQYF.

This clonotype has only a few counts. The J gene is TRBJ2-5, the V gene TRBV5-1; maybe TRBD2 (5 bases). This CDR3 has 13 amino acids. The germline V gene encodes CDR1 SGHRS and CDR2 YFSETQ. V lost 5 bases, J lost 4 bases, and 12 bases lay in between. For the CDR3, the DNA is TGCGCCAGCAGTCCGGGAAGGAGAGAGACCCAGTACTTC. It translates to CASSPGRRETQYF.

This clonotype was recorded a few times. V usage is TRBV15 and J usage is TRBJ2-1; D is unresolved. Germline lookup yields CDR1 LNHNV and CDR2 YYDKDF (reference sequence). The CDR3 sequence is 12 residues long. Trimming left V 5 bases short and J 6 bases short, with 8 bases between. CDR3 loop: CATSGVINEQFF. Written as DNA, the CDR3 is TGTGCCACCAGCGGGGTTATCAATGAGCAGTTCTTC.

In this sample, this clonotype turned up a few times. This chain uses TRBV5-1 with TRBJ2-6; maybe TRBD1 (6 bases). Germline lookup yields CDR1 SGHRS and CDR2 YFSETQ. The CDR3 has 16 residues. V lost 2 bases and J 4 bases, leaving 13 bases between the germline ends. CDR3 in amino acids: CASSFSAGVGANVLTF. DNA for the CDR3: TGCGCCAGCAGCTTCTCGGCAGGGGTCGGGGCCAACGTCCTGACTTTC.

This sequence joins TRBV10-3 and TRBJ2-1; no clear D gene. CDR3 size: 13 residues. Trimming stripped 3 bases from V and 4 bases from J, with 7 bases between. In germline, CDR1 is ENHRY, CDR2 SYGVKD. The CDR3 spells CAISEVGYNEQFF. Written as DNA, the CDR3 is TGTGCCATCAGTGAAGTAGGATACAATGAGCAGTTCTTC.

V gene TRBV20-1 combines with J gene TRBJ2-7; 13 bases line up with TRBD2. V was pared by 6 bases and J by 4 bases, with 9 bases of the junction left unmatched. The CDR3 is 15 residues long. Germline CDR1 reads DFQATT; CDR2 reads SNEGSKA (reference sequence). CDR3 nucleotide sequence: TGCAGTGCCCGGACTAGCGGGAGCCTCGTTTACGAGCAGTACTTC. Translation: CSARTSGSLVYEQYF.

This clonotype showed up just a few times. The CDR3 DNA reads TGTGCCAGCTCACCACAGGGCCGAACTGAAGCTTTCTTT. Translation gives CASSPQGRTEAFF. The genes are TRBV18 and TRBJ1-1; D gene ambiguous. The germline V gene encodes CDR1 KGHSH and CDR2 LQKENI. The CDR3 extends over 13 amino acids. The ends were cut back, 1 base at V and 5 bases at J, with 8 bases in the middle. Variable domain in full (rest from reference TRBV18 and TRBJ1-1): NAGVMQNPRHLVRRRGQEARLRCSPMKGHSHVYWYRQLPEEGLKFMVYLQKENIIDESGMPKERFSAEFPKEGPSILRIQQVVRGDSAAYFCASSPQGRTEAFFGQGTRLTVV.

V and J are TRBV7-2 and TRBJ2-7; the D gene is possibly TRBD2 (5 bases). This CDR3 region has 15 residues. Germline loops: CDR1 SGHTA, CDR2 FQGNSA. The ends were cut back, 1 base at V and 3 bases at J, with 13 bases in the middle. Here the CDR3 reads CASSLDPTRGYEQYF. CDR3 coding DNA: TGTGCCAGCAGCTTAGACCCAACACGGGGCTACGAGCAGTACTTC.

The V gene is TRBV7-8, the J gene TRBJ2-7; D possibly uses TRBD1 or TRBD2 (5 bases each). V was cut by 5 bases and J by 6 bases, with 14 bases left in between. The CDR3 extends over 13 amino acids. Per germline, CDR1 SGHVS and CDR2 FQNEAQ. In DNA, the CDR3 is TGTGCCAGCAGCAAAGGGACCCCTCGCGAGCAGTACTTC. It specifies CASSKGTPREQYF.

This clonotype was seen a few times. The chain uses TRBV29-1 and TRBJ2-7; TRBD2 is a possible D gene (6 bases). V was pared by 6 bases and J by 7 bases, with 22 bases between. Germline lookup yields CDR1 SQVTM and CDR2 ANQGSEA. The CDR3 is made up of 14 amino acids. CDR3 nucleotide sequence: TGCAGCGTACAACCCGCTCGGGGGAGTACTGAGCAGTACTTC. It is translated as CSVQPARGSTEQYF.

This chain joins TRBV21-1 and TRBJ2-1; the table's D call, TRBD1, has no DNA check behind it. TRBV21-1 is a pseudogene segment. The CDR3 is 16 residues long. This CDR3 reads CASSKGTNPLNNEQFF. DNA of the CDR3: TGTGCCAGCAGCAAAGGGACTAACCCCCTAAACAATGAGCAGTTCTTC.

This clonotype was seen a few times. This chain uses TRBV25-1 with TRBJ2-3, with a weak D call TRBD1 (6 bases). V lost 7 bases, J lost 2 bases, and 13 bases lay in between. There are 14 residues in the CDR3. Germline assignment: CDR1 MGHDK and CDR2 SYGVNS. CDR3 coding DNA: TGTGCCAGCACACAGGGAGTGGTCACAGATACGCAGTATTTT. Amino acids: CASTQGVVTDTQYF.

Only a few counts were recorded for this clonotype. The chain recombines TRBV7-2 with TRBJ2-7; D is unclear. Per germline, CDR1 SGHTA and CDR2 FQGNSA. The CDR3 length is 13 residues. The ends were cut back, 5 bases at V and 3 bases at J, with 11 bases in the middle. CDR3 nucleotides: TGTGCCAGCAGCCTCCCCCGGGTCTACGAGCAGTACTTC. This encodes CASSLPRVYEQYF.

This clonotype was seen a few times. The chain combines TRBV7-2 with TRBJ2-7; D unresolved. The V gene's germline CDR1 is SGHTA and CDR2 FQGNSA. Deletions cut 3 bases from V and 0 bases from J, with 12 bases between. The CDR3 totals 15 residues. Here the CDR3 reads CASSLEVGSSYEQYF. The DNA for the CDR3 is TGTGCCAGCAGCTTGGAAGTGGGCAGCTCCTACGAGCAGTACTTC.

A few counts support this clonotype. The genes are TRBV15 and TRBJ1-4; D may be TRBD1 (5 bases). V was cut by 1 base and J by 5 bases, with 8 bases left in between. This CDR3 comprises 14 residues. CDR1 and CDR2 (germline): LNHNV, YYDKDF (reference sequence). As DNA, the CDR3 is TGTGCCACCAGCAGAGGGCCAGGGAATGAAAAACTGTTTTTT. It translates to CATSRGPGNEKLFF.

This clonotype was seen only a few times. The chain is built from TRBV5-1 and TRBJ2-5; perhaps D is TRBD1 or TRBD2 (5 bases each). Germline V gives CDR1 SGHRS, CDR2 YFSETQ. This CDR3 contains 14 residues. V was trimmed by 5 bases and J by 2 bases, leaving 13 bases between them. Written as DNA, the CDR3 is TGCGCCAGCAGAACCGGGACGAAGCAAGAGACCCAGTACTTC. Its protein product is CASRTGTKQETQYF.

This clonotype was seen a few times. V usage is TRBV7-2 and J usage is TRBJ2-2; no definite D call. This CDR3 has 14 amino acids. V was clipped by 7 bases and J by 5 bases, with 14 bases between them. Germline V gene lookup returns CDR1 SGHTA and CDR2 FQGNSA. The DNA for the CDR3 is TGTGCCAGCATCCCGACGGTATATACCGGGGAGCTGTTTTTT. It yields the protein CASIPTVYTGELFF.

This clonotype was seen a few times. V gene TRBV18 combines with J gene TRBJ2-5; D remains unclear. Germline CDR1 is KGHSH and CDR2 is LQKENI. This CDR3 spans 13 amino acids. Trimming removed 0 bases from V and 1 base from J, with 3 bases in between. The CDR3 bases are TGTGCCAGCTCACCACCGTCCCAAGAGACCCAGTACTTC. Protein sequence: CASSPPSQETQYF.

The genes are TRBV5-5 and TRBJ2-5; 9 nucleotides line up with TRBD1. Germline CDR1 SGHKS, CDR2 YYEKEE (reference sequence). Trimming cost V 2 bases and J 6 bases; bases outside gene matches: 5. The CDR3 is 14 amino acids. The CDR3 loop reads CASSFRQGGKTQYF. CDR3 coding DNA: TGTGCCAGCAGCTTCAGACAGGGGGGGAAGACCCAGTACTTC.

CDR3 region: CASTFRDLYNEQFF. CDR3 DNA sequence: TGTGCCAGCACTTTCCGGGACCTCTACAATGAGCAGTTCTTC. The chain is built from TRBV12-3 or TRBV12-4 and TRBJ2-1; the D gene could be TRBD1 or TRBD2 (5 bases each). The CDR3 spans 14 residues. The V end lost 7 bases, the J end lost 3 bases, and 13 bases lay between the germline ends.

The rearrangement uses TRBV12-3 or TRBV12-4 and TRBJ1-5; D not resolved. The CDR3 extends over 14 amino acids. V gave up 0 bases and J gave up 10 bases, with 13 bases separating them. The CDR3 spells CASSLAGPVEPQHF. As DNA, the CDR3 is TGTGCCAGCAGTTTAGCAGGGCCGGTCGAACCCCAGCATTTT.